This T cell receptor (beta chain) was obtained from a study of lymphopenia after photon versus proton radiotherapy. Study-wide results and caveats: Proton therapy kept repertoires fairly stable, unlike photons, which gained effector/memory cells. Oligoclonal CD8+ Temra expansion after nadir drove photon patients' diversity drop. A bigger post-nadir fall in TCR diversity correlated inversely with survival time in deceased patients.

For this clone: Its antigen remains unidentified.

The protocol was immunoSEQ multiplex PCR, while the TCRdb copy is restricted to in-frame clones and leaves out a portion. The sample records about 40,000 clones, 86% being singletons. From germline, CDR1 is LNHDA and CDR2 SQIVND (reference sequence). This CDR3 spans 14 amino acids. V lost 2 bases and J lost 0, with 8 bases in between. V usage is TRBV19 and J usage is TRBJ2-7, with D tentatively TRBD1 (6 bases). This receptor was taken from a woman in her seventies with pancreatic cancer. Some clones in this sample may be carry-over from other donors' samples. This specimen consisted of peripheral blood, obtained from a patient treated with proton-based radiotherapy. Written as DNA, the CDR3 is TGTGCCAGTAGTATAAGGGGGAGCTCCTACGAGCAGTACTTC. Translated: CASSIRGSSYEQYF.